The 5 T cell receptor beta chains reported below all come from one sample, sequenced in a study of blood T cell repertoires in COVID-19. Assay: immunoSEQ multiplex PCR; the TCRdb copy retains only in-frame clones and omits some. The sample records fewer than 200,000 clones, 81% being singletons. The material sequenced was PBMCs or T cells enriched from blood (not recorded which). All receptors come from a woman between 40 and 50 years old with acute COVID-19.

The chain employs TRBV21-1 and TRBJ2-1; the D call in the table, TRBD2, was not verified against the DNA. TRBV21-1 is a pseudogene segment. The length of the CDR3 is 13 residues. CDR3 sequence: CARGGDQDNEQFF. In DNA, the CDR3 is TGTGCCAGGGGGGGGGACCAGGACAATGAGCAGTTCTTC.

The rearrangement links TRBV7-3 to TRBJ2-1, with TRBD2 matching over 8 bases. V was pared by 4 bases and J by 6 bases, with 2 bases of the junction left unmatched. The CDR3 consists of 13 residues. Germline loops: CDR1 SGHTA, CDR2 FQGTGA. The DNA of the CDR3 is TGTGCCAGCAGCTCGGGACTAGTCAATGAGCAGTTCTTC. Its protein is CASSSGLVNEQFF.

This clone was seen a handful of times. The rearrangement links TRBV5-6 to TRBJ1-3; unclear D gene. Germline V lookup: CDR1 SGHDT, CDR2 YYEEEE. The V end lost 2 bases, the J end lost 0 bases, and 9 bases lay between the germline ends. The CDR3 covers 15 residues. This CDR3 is CASSFRRLSGNTIYF. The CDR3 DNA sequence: TGTGCCAGCAGCTTCCGGAGACTCTCTGGAAACACCATATATTTT.

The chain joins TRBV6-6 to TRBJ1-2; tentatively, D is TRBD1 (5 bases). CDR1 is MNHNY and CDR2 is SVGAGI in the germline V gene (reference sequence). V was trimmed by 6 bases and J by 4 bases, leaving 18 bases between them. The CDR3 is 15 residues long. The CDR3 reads CASSPAQGTFYGYTF. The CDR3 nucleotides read TGTGCCAGCAGCCCCGCCCAGGGAACCTTCTATGGCTACACCTTC.

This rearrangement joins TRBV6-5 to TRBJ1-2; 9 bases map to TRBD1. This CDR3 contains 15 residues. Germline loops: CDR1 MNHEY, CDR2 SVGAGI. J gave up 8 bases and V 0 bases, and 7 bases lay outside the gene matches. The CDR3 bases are TGTGCCAGCAGTTACTCCCCGAGGGACAGGGTAGGCTACACCTTC. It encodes CASSYSPRDRVGYTF.